This is a list of T cell receptor beta chains from one sample in a study of T cell repertoires in cytomegalovirus infection. No antigen is known for these receptors. TCRdb re-analysed the reads in MiXCR, keeping a single row per CDR3 protein. The repertoire holds approximately 1,000,000 distinct CDR3 sequences, with under 40% as singletons. Sequencing was performed on cultured CD8+ T cells from PBMCs, taken from culture after CMV antigen stimulation. These receptors were obtained from a human donor in good health (CMV status not recorded). Some clones in this sample may be carry-over from other donors' samples. CDR3s include the opening cysteine and the closing phenylalanine or tryptophan. Fields, in order: D gene, J gene, V gene, clone size, CDR3 protein, CDR3 DNA. The D gene is left open where the match is weak. Only some rows state a clone size, as once, few, many or a class for expanded clones.

d_gene: .; j_gene: TRBJ1-1; v_gene: TRBV12-3/TRBV12-4; abundance: few; CDR3aa: CASSEIETLNTEAFF; CDR3nt: TGTGCCAGCAGTGAGATTGAAACCCTGAACACTGAAGCTTTCTTT
d_gene: .; j_gene: TRBJ2-1; v_gene: TRBV19; abundance: .; CDR3aa: CASSIDETRVYNEQFF; CDR3nt: TGTGCCAGTAGTATAGACGAGACAAGGGTTTACAATGAGCAGTTCTTC
d_gene: TRBD1; j_gene: TRBJ2-1; v_gene: TRBV28; abundance: many; CDR3aa: CASTSLDSGTVNEQFF; CDR3nt: TGTGCCAGCACATCCCTCGACTCCGGGACAGTAAATGAGCAGTTCTTC
d_gene: .; j_gene: TRBJ2-3; v_gene: TRBV7-6; abundance: .; CDR3aa: CASSRLPGSPEQYF; CDR3nt: TGTGCCAGCAGCCGTCTCCCCGGGTCCCCTGAGCAGTATTTT
d_gene: .; j_gene: TRBJ2-3; v_gene: TRBV12-3/TRBV12-4; abundance: .; CDR3aa: CASSSGAAPGTDTQYF; CDR3nt: TGTGCCAGCAGCTCCGGTGCTGCCCCGGGGACAGATACGCAGTATTTT
d_gene: TRBD2; j_gene: TRBJ2-1; v_gene: TRBV7-9; abundance: many; CDR3aa: CASSSGSGGPQPQFF; CDR3nt: TGTGCCAGCAGCTCCGGTAGCGGGGGGCCTCAACCGCAGTTCTTC
d_gene: TRBD2; j_gene: TRBJ2-1; v_gene: TRBV4-1; abundance: few; CDR3aa: CASSQGPGLAYNEQFF; CDR3nt: TGCGCCAGCAGCCAGGGACCGGGACTAGCGTACAATGAGCAGTTCTTC
d_gene: .; j_gene: TRBJ2-1; v_gene: TRBV7-9; abundance: many; CDR3aa: CASSPPGIREDEQFF; CDR3nt: TGTGCCAGCAGCCCGCCGGGGATTCGGGAAGATGAGCAGTTCTTC
d_gene: TRBD1; j_gene: TRBJ1-1; v_gene: TRBV7-9; abundance: .; CDR3aa: CASSPQGETEAFF; CDR3nt: TGTGCCAGCAGCCCACAGGGGGAAACTGAAGCTTTCTTT
d_gene: TRBD1; j_gene: TRBJ1-5; v_gene: TRBV7-9; abundance: few; CDR3aa: CASSHPDRGGQPQHF; CDR3nt: TGTGCCAGCAGCCACCCGGACAGGGGAGGCCAGCCCCAGCATTTT
d_gene: TRBD1; j_gene: TRBJ1-1; v_gene: TRBV6-5; abundance: .; CDR3aa: CASSYTRTGGLDLTLNTEAFF; CDR3nt: TGTGCCAGCAGTTACACTCGGACAGGCGGTCTTGATTTGACTTTGAACACTGAAGCTTTCTTT